One sample yielded the 30 T cell receptor beta chains listed below, sequenced in a study of blood T cell repertoires in COVID-19. Sequencing used immunoSEQ multiplex PCR; TCRdb keeps in-frame clones, though not all of them. The sample yields about 280,000 clones, around 84% seen once. Sequencing was carried out using PBMCs or T cells enriched from blood (not recorded which). The source is a woman aged 45-65 years who had recovered from COVID-19.

This chain links TRBV6-5 with TRBJ1-5; TRBD1 agrees at 9 bases. The germline gives CDR1 MNHEY, CDR2 SVGAGI. The trim removed 10 bases at V and 7 bases at J, leaving 5 bases unmatched. This CDR3 spans 12 amino acids. The DNA of the CDR3 is TGTGCCACAGGACAGGGGAGCCAGCCCCAGCATTTT. Its protein is CATGQGSQPQHF.

The chain has TRBV6-4 and TRBJ2-7, with TRBD2 identical over 11 bases. Germline CDR1 MRHNA, CDR2 SNTAGT. With V trimmed by 8 bases and J by 5 bases, 11 bases remained unmatched. This CDR3 comprises 15 residues. The CDR3 DNA sequence: TGTGCCAGCTTCGCTAGGACTAGCGGGTCTAACGAGCAGTACTTC. This translates into CASFARTSGSNEQYF.

The J gene is TRBJ1-5, the V gene TRBV27; tentatively, D is TRBD1 (5 bases). CDR3 length: 14 amino acids. Per germline, CDR1 MNHEY and CDR2 SMNVEV (reference sequence). The ends were cut back, 7 bases at V and 3 bases at J, with 13 bases in the middle. The DNA of the CDR3 is TGTGCCAGCATTAATAGACAGCCCAATCAGCCCCAGCATTTT. This translates into CASINRQPNQPQHF.

The rearrangement uses TRBV6-1 and TRBJ1-5; D unresolved. V was trimmed by 3 bases and J by 2 bases, leaving 11 bases between them. The CDR3 covers 15 residues. Germline-derived CDR1 and CDR2 are MNHNS and SASEGT. CDR3: CASSDSPAGNQPQHF. DNA for the CDR3: TGTGCCAGCAGTGATTCCCCCGCGGGCAATCAGCCCCAGCATTTT.

The chain carries TRBV9 and TRBJ2-7; D uncertain. The V and J ends lost 10 bases and 6 bases respectively, with 5 bases between them. This CDR3 spans 8 amino acids. Germline V CDR1 and CDR2: SGDLS, YYNGEE. CDR3 coding DNA: TGTGCCTTCGGCGAGCAGTACTTC. Translation: CAFGEQYF. The whole variable domain, remainder taken from reference TRBV9 and TRBJ2-7, is DSGVTQTPKHLITATGQRVTLRCSPRSGDLSVYWYQQSLDQGLQFLIQYYNGEERAKGNILERFSAQQFPDLHSELNLSSLELGDSALYFCAFGEQYFGPGTRLTVT.

The chain joins TRBV7-2 to TRBJ1-5; 8 positions match TRBD1. The junction had 6 bases not matched to a gene; V was cut back by 5 bases and J by 15 bases. This CDR3 is 11 amino acids long. Germline V lookup: CDR1 SGHTA, CDR2 FQGNSA. This CDR3 is CASSADRVVHF. CDR3 nucleotide sequence: TGTGCCAGCAGCGCGGACAGGGTGGTGCATTTT.

The chain links TRBV5-1 to TRBJ2-1, with 7 bases matching TRBD2. This CDR3 comprises 14 residues. J lost 5 bases, V lost 3 bases, and 5 bases had no gene match. CDR1 is SGHRS, CDR2 YFSETQ, per germline. CDR3 DNA: TGCGCCAGCAGCTCCGGGGGGATGCACAATGAGCAGTTCTTC. It translates to CASSSGGMHNEQFF.

The chain couples TRBV6-1 to TRBJ1-2, with D uncertain. Germline V CDR1 and CDR2: MNHNS, SASEGT. This CDR3 has 15 amino acids. Trimming pared 4 bases from V and 4 bases from J, leaving 16 bases between. The DNA of the CDR3 is TGTGCCAGCAGTGGCGGGGAGGCCGAAGCCTATGGCTACACCTTC. Its translation: CASSGGEAEAYGYTF.

The J gene is TRBJ2-5, the V gene TRBV5-6; 7 bases map to TRBD1. V lost 1 base, J lost 8 bases, and 14 bases stayed unmatched. Germline CDR1 and CDR2: SGHDT and YYEEEE. This CDR3 comprises 16 residues. Written as DNA, the CDR3 is TGTGCCAGCAGCTTGCCGGGACAGTCGATTATTGGTACCCAGTACTTC. Residues: CASSLPGQSIIGTQYF.

The chain uses TRBV9 and TRBJ2-3; maybe TRBD1 (6 bases). CDR3 length: 16 amino acids. V lost 4 bases and J lost 4, with 19 bases in between. Germline CDR1 SGDLS, CDR2 YYNGEE. The CDR3 loop reads CASSTSRQALADTQYF. Written as DNA, the CDR3 is TGTGCCAGCAGCACATCCCGACAGGCTCTGGCAGATACGCAGTATTTT.

J is TRBJ2-2 and V is TRBV18, with D possibly being TRBD1 (6 bases). The CDR3 runs 18 residues. The V gene lost 3 bases and the J gene lost 3 bases, with 20 bases spanning the gap. The V gene's germline CDR1 is KGHSH and CDR2 LQKENI. The CDR3 DNA is TGTGCCAGCTCACCCTTAAACAGGGTCTGGGGAGACACCGGGGAGCTGTTTTTT. It encodes CASSPLNRVWGDTGELFF.

The chain has TRBV3-1 (or the pseudogene TRBV3-2) and TRBJ1-2, with a tentative D call TRBD1 (6 bases). Germline CDR1 reads LGHDT; CDR2 reads YNNKEL (reference sequence). V gave up 5 bases and J gave up 8 bases, with 12 bases separating them. The CDR3 runs 12 residues. The CDR3 DNA reads as TGTGCCAGCAGCTTGGGACATTCAGGCTACACCTTC. Protein: CASSLGHSGYTF.

The chain uses TRBV5-4 and TRBJ2-1, with 10 bases aligning to TRBD1. The ends lost 2 bases at V and 7 bases at J; junction bases unmatched: 6. The CDR3 is made up of 15 amino acids. Germline V lookup: CDR1 SGHNT, CDR2 YYREEE (reference sequence). The CDR3 sequence: CASSFLTGGLNEQFF. CDR3 nucleotide sequence: TGTGCCAGCAGCTTTTTGACAGGGGGCCTAAATGAGCAGTTCTTC.

This clone was seen a handful of times. This chain uses TRBV7-9 with TRBJ1-1, with 9 positions matching TRBD1. This CDR3 spans 17 amino acids. J lost 1 base, V lost 5 bases, and 11 bases had no gene match. From germline, CDR1 is SEHNR and CDR2 FQNEAQ (reference sequence). CDR3 DNA: TGTGCCAGCAGCAGGCCGGGACAGGGTTTGGCGAACACTGAAGCTTTCTTT. Protein: CASSRPGQGLANTEAFF.

The J gene is TRBJ1-3, the V gene TRBV5-6, with D perhaps TRBD1 (6 bases). Germline CDR1 and CDR2: SGHDT and YYEEEE. There are 16 residues in the CDR3. The germline V and J ends were trimmed by 7 bases and 0 bases, with 17 bases remaining between them. Here the CDR3 reads CASGSAGVVSGNTIYF. The CDR3 DNA reads as TGTGCCAGCGGGTCAGCAGGGGTCGTCTCTGGAAACACCATATATTTT. Variable domain in full (rest from reference TRBV5-6 and TRBJ1-3): DAGVTQSPTHLIKTRGQQVTLRCSPKSGHDTVSWYQQALGQGPQFIFQYYEEEERQRGNFPDRFSGHQFPNYSSELNVNALLLGDSALYLCASGSAGVVSGNTIYFGEGSWLTVV.

The rearrangement links TRBV2 to TRBJ1-4, with a weak D call TRBD1 (6 bases). Trimming shortened V by 1 base and J by 7 bases, and 13 bases separated the two germline ends. CDR1 is SNHLY and CDR2 is FYNNEI in the germline V gene. The CDR3 contains 15 residues. The CDR3 protein is CASSEGGQGGEKLFF. CDR3 nucleotides: TGTGCCAGCAGTGAAGGGGGGCAGGGCGGTGAAAAACTGTTTTTT.

The CDR3 spells CATGVGSQYNEQFF. Written as DNA, the CDR3 is TGTGCCACCGGAGTTGGCAGTCAGTACAATGAGCAGTTCTTC. The chain employs TRBV10-3 and TRBJ2-1; D is undetermined. CDR1 is ENHRY, CDR2 SYGVKD, per germline. V was cut by 10 bases and J by 4 bases, with 17 bases left in between. There are 14 residues in the CDR3.

The chain uses TRBV12-3 or TRBV12-4 and TRBJ2-5; D uncertain. The CDR3 runs 13 residues. V was pared by 3 bases and J by 2 bases, with 7 bases between. CDR3 residues: CASSFEPQETQYF. CDR3 bases: TGTGCCAGCAGTTTTGAGCCTCAAGAGACCCAGTACTTC.

The rearrangement uses TRBV6-5 and TRBJ1-3; 11 bases match TRBD1. This CDR3 comprises 14 residues. CDR1 is MNHEY and CDR2 is SVGAGI in the germline V gene. After removal of 10 bases from V and 0 bases from J, the junction contained 2 bases not matched to a gene. CDR3 sequence: CATGTGGSGNTIYF. CDR3 DNA sequence: TGTGCCACCGGGACAGGGGGCTCTGGAAACACCATATATTTT.

With respect to this clone: Germline and junction disagree at one end, which may indicate a read error. V is TRBV18 and J is TRBJ1-1; 9 bases line up with TRBD1. This CDR3 has 16 amino acids. Germline V lookup: CDR1 KGHSH, CDR2 LQKENI. The CDR3 here is CASSLWTGDVNTEAFF. CDR3 sequence (DNA): TGCGCCAGCTCACTATGGACAGGGGACGTAAACACTGAAGCTTTCTTT.

The J gene is TRBJ2-3, the V gene TRBV11-3, with a weak D call TRBD2 (6 bases). The CDR3 contains 13 residues. Trimming stripped 5 bases from V and 2 bases from J, with 8 bases between. Germline V gives CDR1 SGHNT, CDR2 YENEEA. CDR3 sequence reads: CASSRGDTDTQYF. CDR3 DNA sequence: TGTGCCAGCAGCCGCGGGGACACAGATACGCAGTATTTT. Full variable domain (rest looked up from reference TRBV11-3 and TRBJ2-3): EAGVVQSPRYKIIEKKQPVAFWCNPISGHNTLYWYLQNLGQGPELLIRYENEEAVDDSQLPKDRFSAERLKGVDSTLKIQPAELGDSAVYLCASSRGDTDTQYFGPGTRLTVL.

The CDR3: CAWRSLTGGAGNTIYF. As DNA, the CDR3 is TGTGCCTGGAGATCCCTAACAGGGGGGGCTGGAAACACCATATATTTT. This chain uses TRBV30 with TRBJ1-3; 8 bases line up with TRBD1. Germline V lookup: CDR1 GTSNPN, CDR2 SVGIG (reference sequence). This CDR3 is built from 16 residues. The V gene end was trimmed by 3 bases and the J gene end by 2 bases; junction bases not matched to a gene: 9. The full variable domain, rest sourced from reference TRBV30 and TRBJ1-3, is SQTIHQWPATLVQPVGSPLSLECTVEGTSNPNLYWYRQAAGRGLQLLFYSVGIGQISSEVPQNLSASRPQDRQFILSSKKLLLSDSGFYLCAWRSLTGGAGNTIYFGEGSWLTVV.

The gene calls are TRBV7-9 and TRBJ2-3, with 11 bases aligning to TRBD2. The CDR3 contains 15 residues. V shed 1 base and J 6 bases; nucleotides not matched to a gene: 3. CDR1 and CDR2 (germline): SEHNR, FQNEAQ (reference sequence). The CDR3 DNA reads TGTGCCAGCAGCTTAGTAGCTAGCGGGAGGGATACGCAGTATTTT. It codes for CASSLVASGRDTQYF.

The V and J genes are TRBV19 and TRBJ2-3; perhaps TRBD2 as D (6 bases). The CDR3 is made up of 15 amino acids. CDR1 and CDR2 from the germline V gene are LNHDA and SQIVND (reference sequence). Trimming shortened V by 3 bases and J by 0 bases, and 10 bases separated the two germline ends. The CDR3 here is CASSIWAGSTDTQYF. Here the CDR3 DNA reads TGTGCCAGTAGTATCTGGGCGGGAAGCACAGATACGCAGTATTTT.

The chain combines TRBV6-5 with TRBJ1-6, with 8 bases aligning to TRBD1. There are 15 residues in the CDR3. Germline V gene lookup returns CDR1 MNHEY and CDR2 SVGAGI. The CDR3 protein is CAYGQGVSYNSPLHF. The CDR3 bases are TGTGCTTACGGACAGGGTGTATCCTATAATTCACCCCTCCACTTT.

The V gene is TRBV13, the J gene TRBJ2-7, with TRBD2 matching over 8 bases. This CDR3 spans 12 amino acids. V gave up 5 bases and J gave up 6 bases; unmatched junction bases: 3. The V gene's germline CDR1 is PRHDT and CDR2 FYEKMQ (reference sequence). CDR3 in amino acids: CASSPRGGEQYF. CDR3 DNA sequence: TGTGCCAGCAGCCCCCGGGGGGGCGAGCAGTACTTC.

V gene TRBV2 combines with J gene TRBJ2-3, with 7 bases that match TRBD1. V lost 3 bases, J lost 4 bases, and 4 bases stayed unmatched. The CDR3 is 14 amino acids. Per the germline V gene, CDR1 is SNHLY and CDR2 is FYNNEI. The CDR3 DNA sequence: TGTGCCAGCAGTGACAGGGGGAGTGCAGATACGCAGTATTTT. Protein sequence: CASSDRGSADTQYF.

The chain combines TRBV12-5 with TRBJ1-1, with 10 bases matching TRBD1. This CDR3 region has 17 residues. V lost 0 bases, J lost 7 bases, and 11 bases stayed unmatched. Germline V CDR1 and CDR2: LGHNT, FRNRAP. Written as DNA, the CDR3 is TGTGCTAGTGGTTTGGTAGCCGGGACAGGGGAAATTGTTGAAGCTTTCTTT. Translated: CASGLVAGTGEIVEAFF.

In this sample, this clone turned up once. The V and J genes are TRBV15 and TRBJ1-1; D remains ambiguous. CDR1 and CDR2 (germline): LNHNV, YYDKDF (reference sequence). The CDR3 runs to 15 residues. The ends were cut back, 6 bases at V and 4 bases at J, with 18 bases in the middle. DNA for the CDR3: TGTGCCACCAGAGGACTTGGAGGGTTGAGCACTGAAGCTTTCTTT. The encoded protein is CATRGLGGLSTEAFF.

The chain links TRBV7-9 to TRBJ1-5, with unresolved D. This CDR3 comprises 14 residues. The germline V gene encodes CDR1 SEHNR and CDR2 FQNEAQ (reference sequence). V lost 6 bases and J 0 bases, leaving 9 bases between the germline ends. As DNA, the CDR3 is TGTGCCAGCAGTTTCGGGAGTAGCAATCAGCCCCAGCATTTT. It is translated as CASSFGSSNQPQHF.